The 30 T cell receptor beta chains listed next were all sequenced from one sample in a study of shared clonotypes between healthy human individuals. The repertoire was sequenced with immunoSEQ multiplex PCR; TCRdb's copy has only in-frame clones and lacks some. This table has 1.4 million to 1.5 million clones, roughly 96% appearing once. Sequencing input: naive CD4+ T cells sorted from blood. Specified subset: CD45RA+ positively selected. Receptors were obtained from a man aged 30-40 years in good health.

This clone was detected only a few times. The rearrangement uses TRBV10-3 and TRBJ2-7; TRBD1 agrees at 9 bases. V lost 4 bases to trimming and J lost 3 bases; unmatched junction nucleotides: 1. This CDR3 is built from 13 residues. Germline assignment: CDR1 ENHRY and CDR2 SYGVKD. For the CDR3, the DNA is TGTGCCATCAGTGCGGGACAGGGCTACGAGCAGTACTTC. This codes for CAISAGQGYEQYF.

The V gene is TRBV15, the J gene TRBJ2-4; 9 bases map to TRBD1. The germline CDR1 and CDR2 sequences are LNHNV and YYDKDF (reference sequence). The CDR3 sequence is 16 residues long. The V and J ends lost 1 base and 3 bases, in that order; junction bases with no gene match: 4. The CDR3 spells CATSRGTGDVKNIQYF. For the CDR3, the DNA is TGTGCCACCAGCAGAGGGACAGGGGATGTCAAAAACATTCAGTACTTC.

The chain joins TRBV10-2 to TRBJ2-7; perhaps TRBD1 as D (5 bases). Germline V gene sequence: CDR1 WSHSY, CDR2 SAAADI. This CDR3 spans 15 amino acids. V was clipped by 2 bases and J by 2 bases, with 13 bases between them. The CDR3, as DNA: TGCGCCAGCAGTGAGGGTGCAAGGGGCCCCTACGAGCAGTACTTC. Translation: CASSEGARGPYEQYF.

This clone appeared once. The CDR3 coding sequence is TGTGCCAGCAGCTTGGCCCTCGTCGACCTGGGCGAGCAGTACTTC. Protein product: CASSLALVDLGEQYF. The V gene is TRBV5-4, the J gene TRBJ2-7; D is uncertain. This CDR3 region has 15 residues. Looked up from germline, CDR1 is SGHNT and CDR2 is YYREEE (reference sequence). Between the trimmed V and J ends, which lost 0 bases and 6 bases, there was a span of 16 bases.

The chain joins TRBV9 to TRBJ2-7; perhaps D is TRBD1 or TRBD2 (5 bases each). V lost 4 bases, J lost 2 bases, and 13 bases lay in between. This CDR3 has 14 amino acids. Germline CDR1 reads SGDLS; CDR2 reads YYNGEE. CDR3 nucleotide sequence: TGTGCCAGCAGCTTCGGGACGGAACCCTACGAGCAGTACTTC. It yields the protein CASSFGTEPYEQYF.

This chain connects TRBV5-1 to TRBJ2-7; 8 positions match TRBD1. V lost 0 bases, J lost 3 bases, and 8 bases stayed unmatched. CDR3 length: 16 amino acids. CDR1 and CDR2 (germline): SGHRS, YFSETQ. CDR3 DNA: TGCGCCAGCAGCTTGGTTCGCCCGGACAGGGACTACGAGCAGTACTTC. Translated, it gives CASSLVRPDRDYEQYF. The complete variable domain, with remaining parts taken from reference TRBV5-1 and TRBJ2-7, reads KAGVTQTPRYLIKTRGQQVTLSCSPISGHRSVSWYQQTPGQGLQFLFEYFSETQRNKGNFPGRFSGRQFSNSRSEMNVSTLELGDSALYLCASSLVRPDRDYEQYFGPGTRLTVT.

The chain carries TRBV9 and TRBJ2-3; D may be TRBD2 (5 bases). The V end was cut by 0 bases, the J end by 8 bases, with 16 bases between. This CDR3 region has 15 residues. CDR1 is SGDLS and CDR2 is YYNGEE in the germline V gene. The CDR3 is CASSVAGGGPFTQYF. The CDR3 region has the DNA TGTGCCAGCAGCGTAGCAGGCGGAGGTCCGTTTACGCAGTATTTT. Using reference TRBV9 and TRBJ2-3 for the parts outside the CDR3, the full variable domain is DSGVTQTPKHLITATGQRVTLRCSPRSGDLSVYWYQQSLDQGLQFLIQYYNGEERAKGNILERFSAQQFPDLHSELNLSSLELGDSALYFCASSVAGGGPFTQYFGPGTRLTVL.

The DNA of the CDR3 is TGTGCCAGCAGCTTATTCTCGCAAGAGACCCAGTACTTC. This sequence encodes CASSLFSQETQYF. The chain links TRBV11-2 to TRBJ2-5; no clear D gene. The germline V and J ends were trimmed by 2 bases and 2 bases, with 6 bases remaining between them. CDR1 SGHAT and CDR2 FQNNGV come from the germline V gene. The CDR3 is 13 residues long.

A remark on this clone: Different DNA sequences within this sample yield the same CDR3. As DNA, the CDR3 is TGTGCCAGCAGCTTGGAAGTGAACACTGAAGCTTTCTTT. Its translation: CASSLEVNTEAFF. This chain uses TRBV5-4 with TRBJ1-1; D gene ambiguous. Germline assignment: CDR1 SGHNT and CDR2 YYREEE (reference sequence). V lost 0 bases and J lost 0, with 3 bases in between. The CDR3 is 13 residues long.

The chain has TRBV27 and TRBJ2-2, with TRBD2 identical over 8 bases. With 3 bases clipped from V and 4 bases from J, the junction kept 4 bases outside the gene matches. CDR3 length: 15 amino acids. Germline V gene sequence: CDR1 MNHEY, CDR2 SMNVEV (reference sequence). The CDR3 nucleotides are TGTGCCAGCAGTTTTGCGGGAGGTATCACCGGGGAGCTGTTTTTT. As protein: CASSFAGGITGELFF.

The chain recombines TRBV18 with TRBJ2-1; 11 bases match TRBD2. The CDR3 sequence is 16 residues long. Germline loops: CDR1 KGHSH, CDR2 LQKENI. J gave up 6 bases and V 0 bases, and 4 bases lay outside the gene matches. CDR3 protein: CASSPPSLAGGNEQFF. The CDR3 DNA reads TGTGCCAGCTCACCACCGTCCCTAGCGGGAGGCAATGAGCAGTTCTTC.

The genes are TRBV5-6 and TRBJ1-1; possible D gene TRBD1, 5 bases. Trimming took off 10 bases at V and 7 bases at J, with 14 bases between the two ends. Germline CDR1 reads SGHDT; CDR2 reads YYEEEE. This CDR3 spans 11 amino acids. The CDR3 DNA follows: TGTGCCTCTGCGGGGGAGGGTGAAGCTTTCTTT. It specifies CASAGEGEAFF.

This chain connects TRBV25-1 to TRBJ2-1; tentatively, D is TRBD1 or TRBD2 (5 bases each). The CDR3 is 13 residues long. The germline V gene encodes CDR1 MGHDK and CDR2 SYGVNS. Trimming pared 7 bases from V and 7 bases from J, leaving 14 bases between. The CDR3 DNA reads TGTGCCAGCATCGGGACCGCAGGAAATGAGCAGTTCTTC. Encoded protein: CASIGTAGNEQFF.

The chain couples TRBV19 to TRBJ1-5, with D possibly being TRBD1 (6 bases). Trimming cost V 5 bases and J 3 bases, with 11 bases left between them. CDR1 and CDR2 from the germline V gene are LNHDA and SQIVND (reference sequence). This CDR3 region has 14 residues. The CDR3 nucleotides read TGTGCCAGTAGTCGGACAGCTGACAATCAGCCCCAGCATTTT. This gives the protein CASSRTADNQPQHF.

This rearrangement joins TRBV29-1 to TRBJ2-7; 12 bases map to TRBD2. Per germline, CDR1 SQVTM and CDR2 ANQGSEA. CDR3 size: 14 residues. J was trimmed by 6 bases and V by 6 bases; bases with no gene match: 9. The CDR3 nucleotides read TGCAGCGTGAGGGGACTAGCGGGTATCTTCGAGCAGTACTTC. This gives the protein CSVRGLAGIFEQYF.

The chain links TRBV27 to TRBJ2-7; 10 bases match TRBD2. The germline V gene has CDR1 MNHEY and CDR2 SMNVEV (reference sequence). V dropped 4 bases and J dropped 6; count of bases not matched to a gene: 12. This CDR3 has 16 residues. In DNA form, the CDR3 reads TGTGCCAGCAGTTCCCTCCTAGCGGGAGATTCGGTCGAGCAGTACTTC. Protein product: CASSSLLAGDSVEQYF.

The chain carries TRBV18 and TRBJ2-7, with D perhaps matching TRBD1 or TRBD2 (5 bases each). The CDR3 covers 15 residues. Germline V lookup: CDR1 KGHSH, CDR2 LQKENI. Trimming took 3 bases from V and 2 from J, leaving 14 bases between them. The CDR3 is CASSPNRDLTYEQYF. DNA of the CDR3: TGTGCCAGCTCACCGAACCGGGACCTAACCTACGAGCAGTACTTC.

The J gene is TRBJ2-7, the V gene TRBV28; the D gene is possibly TRBD1 (5 bases). Germline assignment: CDR1 MDHEN and CDR2 SYDVKM. The CDR3 runs 15 residues. The V end lost 6 bases, the J end lost 0 bases, and 15 bases lay between the germline ends. The CDR3 sequence: CASSRNRLSSYEQYF. The CDR3 DNA sequence: TGTGCCAGCAGCCGAAACAGGTTAAGCTCCTACGAGCAGTACTTC.

The chain recombines TRBV23-1 with TRBJ2-3, with 7 bases lining up with TRBD1. TRBV23-1 is sorted into the ORF group, with uncertain function. V was clipped by 4 bases and J by 5 bases; unmatched bases: 6. The CDR3 extends over 14 amino acids. The CDR3, as DNA: TGCGCCAGCAGTCCCGGACAGGTTGAAGATACGCAGTATTTT. This encodes CASSPGQVEDTQYF.

The V gene is TRBV20-1, the J gene TRBJ2-7; D uncertain. Trimming cost V 6 bases and J 6 bases, with 9 bases left between them. The germline gives CDR1 DFQATT, CDR2 SNEGSKA (reference sequence). The CDR3 has 10 amino acids. The CDR3 is CSAIHTEQYF. The CDR3 bases are TGCAGTGCGATTCATACCGAGCAGTACTTC.

The chain is built from TRBV6-4 and TRBJ2-3, with D possibly being TRBD1 or TRBD2 (5 bases each). The CDR3 is 15 amino acids. The V and J ends lost 0 bases and 0 bases respectively, with 7 bases between them. Germline V lookup: CDR1 MRHNA, CDR2 SNTAGT. The CDR3 region is CASSDSGVSTDTQYF. CDR3 bases: TGTGCCAGCAGTGACTCGGGGGTTAGCACAGATACGCAGTATTTT.

This chain's CDR3 is CASSAASGLTDQGFNEQFF. The CDR3 DNA is TGTGCCAGCAGCGCCGCTTCGGGACTAACGGACCAGGGGTTCAATGAGCAGTTCTTC. The rearrangement links TRBV9 to TRBJ2-1; a weak D match, TRBD2 (7 bases). The CDR3 contains 19 residues. Germline loops: CDR1 SGDLS, CDR2 YYNGEE. Trimming shortened V by 3 bases and J by 6 bases, and 28 bases separated the two germline ends.

This clone has a single count. V is TRBV12-5 and J is TRBJ2-5; 12 bases match TRBD2. The CDR3 consists of 18 residues. Germline V gene sequence: CDR1 LGHNT, CDR2 FRNRAP. Trimming cost V 7 bases and J 1 base; bases outside gene matches: 13. CDR3 amino acids: CASALGLAGGPSQETQYF. The DNA of the CDR3 is TGTGCTAGTGCCTTAGGGCTAGCGGGAGGGCCGTCCCAAGAGACCCAGTACTTC.

The chain is built from TRBV7-9 and TRBJ1-5; a possible D gene is TRBD1 (5 bases). V gave up 1 base and J gave up 3 bases, with 7 bases separating them. Per germline, CDR1 SEHNR and CDR2 FQNEAQ (reference sequence). The CDR3 is 14 residues long. CDR3 region: CASSLETDNQPQHF. CDR3 in DNA: TGTGCCAGCAGCTTAGAGACAGACAATCAGCCCCAGCATTTT.

V gene TRBV6-6 combines with J gene TRBJ2-5; D unresolved. With 5 bases removed from V and 5 bases from J, the gap between germline ends came to 9 bases. The CDR3 length is 12 residues. Germline assignment: CDR1 MNHNY and CDR2 SVGAGI (reference sequence). The DNA of the CDR3 is TGTGCCAGCAGTGGCGTACGGGAGACCCAGTACTTC. It codes for CASSGVRETQYF.

The DNA for the CDR3 is TGTGCCAGCAGTCCGCGGACTAGCGGCCACACCTCCTACGAGCAGTACTTC. It translates to CASSPRTSGHTSYEQYF. The chain joins TRBV11-2 to TRBJ2-7; 10 bases are a match to TRBD2. The J segment lost 0 bases and the V segment lost 6 bases, leaving 11 bases of the junction unmatched. The CDR3 spans 17 residues. Germline V gene data show CDR1 as SGHAT and CDR2 as FQNNGV.

CDR3 in amino acids: CASSPGTRGYEQYF. CDR3 in DNA: TGTGCCAGCTCACCAGGTACCAGGGGCTACGAGCAGTACTTC. The V gene is TRBV18, the J gene TRBJ2-7; maybe TRBD1 (6 bases). This CDR3 comprises 14 residues. Germline CDR1 is KGHSH and CDR2 is LQKENI. The germline V and J ends were trimmed by 2 bases and 3 bases, with 11 bases remaining between them.

V is TRBV10-3 and J is TRBJ1-4; D is unresolved. The CDR3 length is 15 residues. The germline CDR1 and CDR2 sequences are ENHRY and SYGVKD. V was shortened by 6 bases and J by 3 bases, with 14 bases between the two germline ends. Here the CDR3 reads CAISSARGANEKLFF. Here the CDR3 DNA reads TGTGCCATCAGCTCCGCCCGCGGTGCTAATGAAAAACTGTTTTTT.

The chain uses TRBV7-9 and TRBJ1-1; perhaps TRBD1 as D (6 bases). Germline V gene data show CDR1 as SEHNR and CDR2 as FQNEAQ (reference sequence). Trimming pared 4 bases from V and 11 bases from J, leaving 23 bases between. The length of the CDR3 is 15 residues. CDR3 residues: CASSYRQVALQGAFF. For the CDR3, the DNA is TGTGCCAGCAGCTACAGACAGGTCGCGTTACAAGGGGCTTTCTTT.

In its sample, this clone was seen once. CDR3 sequence reads: CASSDPRRGELFF. In nucleotides, the CDR3 is TGTGCCAGCAGCGACCCCCGGCGCGGGGAGCTGTTTTTT. This chain joins TRBV9 and TRBJ2-2, with unresolved D. V was pared by 3 bases and J by 7 bases, with 10 bases between. Germline CDR1 and CDR2: SGDLS and YYNGEE. This CDR3 is 13 amino acids long.